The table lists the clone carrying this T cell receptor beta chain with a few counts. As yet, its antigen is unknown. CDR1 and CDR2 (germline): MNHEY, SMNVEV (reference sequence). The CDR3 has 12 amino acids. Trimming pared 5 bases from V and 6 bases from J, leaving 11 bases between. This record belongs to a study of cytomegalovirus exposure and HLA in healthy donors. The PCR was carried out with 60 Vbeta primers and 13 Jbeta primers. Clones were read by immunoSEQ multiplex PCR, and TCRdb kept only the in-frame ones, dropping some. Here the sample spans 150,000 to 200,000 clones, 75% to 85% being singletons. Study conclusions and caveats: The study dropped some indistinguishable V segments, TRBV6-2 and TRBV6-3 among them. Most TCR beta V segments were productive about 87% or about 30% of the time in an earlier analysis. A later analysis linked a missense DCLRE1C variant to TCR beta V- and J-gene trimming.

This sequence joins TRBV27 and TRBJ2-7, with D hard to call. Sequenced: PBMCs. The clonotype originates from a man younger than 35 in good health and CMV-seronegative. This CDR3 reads CASSSTAFEQYF. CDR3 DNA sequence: TGTGCCAGCAGTAGTACAGCTTTCGAGCAGTACTTC.